This record covers a single TCR beta chain. As yet, its antigen is unknown. These data originate in a study of shared clonotypes between healthy human individuals. General study points: Tissue TCR repertoires likely differ from these blood-only repertoires. For naive CD4 cells, roughly 5.5% of clonotypes were shared across a few donors.

Sorted-subset replicate PCRs used about 0.2 ug DNA, 30,000 or so T cell genomes. Sequencing was performed with immunoSEQ multiplex PCR; in TCRdb, only in-frame clones are kept and a portion is missing. The table includes 2 million to 2.5 million clones, 85% to 95% detected once. The V and J ends lost 2 bases and 6 bases, in that order; junction bases with no gene match: 9. The CDR3 has 16 amino acids. Germline V gene sequence: CDR1 MNHEY, CDR2 SVGAGI. The genes are TRBV6-5 and TRBJ2-3; 9 bases map to TRBD2. Sequencing was done on a sample of naive CD4+ T cells from PBMCs. Subset of the sample: CD45RA+ positively selected. This receptor was identified in a man between 18 and 35 years old in good health. Some clones in this sample may be carry-over from other donors' samples. CDR3 loop: CASSYRGLAPGDTQYF. The CDR3 nucleotides read TGTGCCAGCAGTTACAGGGGACTAGCTCCCGGCGATACGCAGTATTTT.